Below, one T cell receptor (beta chain) is given with its context. Produced via immunoSEQ multiplex PCR; TCRdb's table is partial and in-frame only. The repertoire holds roughly 69,000 clones, with around 84% as singletons. The CDR3 extends over 16 amino acids. Per germline, CDR1 SGHAT and CDR2 FQDESV (reference sequence). The V and J ends lost 6 bases and 5 bases, in that order; junction bases with no gene match: 8. These data are taken from a study of technical replicates of blood from several donors. Specimen: PBMCs. The V and J genes are TRBV11-1 and TRBJ2-1, with 12 bases fitting TRBD2. This sequence originates from a human donor in good health. Some clones in this sample may be carry-over from other donors' samples. The CDR3 DNA sequence: TGTGCCAGCAGACCTAGACTAGCGGGGGCCCACAATGAGCAGTTCTTC. It yields the protein CASRPRLAGAHNEQFF.